This entry describes one TCR beta chain. TCRdb recomputed calls from the RT-PCR reads with MiXCR, one row per CDR3 protein. This table has around 700,000 distinct CDR3 sequences, 14% appearing once. Trimming shortened V by 1 base and J by 5 bases, and 19 bases separated the two germline ends. This CDR3 is built from 17 residues. From germline, CDR1 is SGHTA and CDR2 FQGNSA. V gene TRBV7-2 combines with J gene TRBJ2-3; TRBD2 might be the D (6 bases). The sample comprised memory CD4+ T cells from blood. The TCR sequence derives from a female donor in good health, serving as a healthy control. Here the CDR3 reads CASSLESLGRRGDTQYF. The CDR3 DNA reads as TGTGCCAGCAGCTTAGAATCCCTGGGCCGGAGGGGAGATACGCAGTATTTT.